This section outlines one T cell receptor (beta chain) sequence together with its context. What it binds is not known. This record belongs to a study of graft-versus-host responses after intestinal transplantation. V lost 1 base to trimming and J lost 3 bases, with 6 bases between them. This CDR3 region has 13 residues. Germline assignment: CDR1 LGHNT and CDR2 FRNRAP. Study-wide points: Present in recipient marrow, GvH clones included some that appeared first in ileum or blood.

Generated by immunoSEQ multiplex PCR, the TCRdb table keeps only in-frame clones and is missing some. Of over 80,000 clones in the sample, approximately 90% were seen once. This material consisted of unstimulated CD8+ T cells sorted from spleen or lymph node cells, taken before transplant. This TCR came from a human donor who was the organ donor for an intestinal transplant. The genes are TRBV12-5 and TRBJ1-1; D not resolved. The CDR3 DNA follows: TGTGCTAGTGGTTTGGGACTTGACACTGAAGCTTTCTTT. Protein sequence: CASGLGLDTEAFF.